This T cell receptor beta chain was documented in a study of T cells in Graves' hyperthyroidism and ophthalmopathy (dated by TCRdb to 2018 to 2020). Study-level background: Peripheral blood samples were taken at the time of initial diagnosis, prior to any treatment. The roughly 90 discovery patients were divided at random into training and test sets in a 7:3 ratio. To identify TCR V-J signatures that set the groups apart, the researchers used a discovery cohort of more than 95 patients, made up of 43 with Graves' ophthalmopathy and 57 with stable Graves' hyperthyroidism. The paper reports TCR Vbeta CDR3 sequencing of roughly 140 peripheral blood samples: approximately 41 ophthalmopathy, fewer than 85 hyperthyroidism and around 17 progressor patients. The study also compared thyroid tissue and blood T-cell repertoires from roughly 6 Graves' hyperthyroidism patients. After sampling, hyperthyroidism patients received methimazole starting at 30 mg daily, and ophthalmopathy patients received high-dose intravenous methylprednisolone. Prospective prediction of ophthalmopathy was tested in an independent validation cohort of approximately 18 hyperthyroidism patients and 17 patients who later progressed to ophthalmopathy. General conclusions and limits of the study: In cross-validation, a model built on a 13 V-J signature told ophthalmopathy apart from stable hyperthyroidism with approximately 90% sensitivity and around 84% specificity, and in testing the same model reached 80%/75%. No statistical method was used to set the sample size in advance, and investigators knew the group allocation. Most expanded thyroid clonotypes (frequency above 0.001) were also found in blood, which suggests that blood repertoires may mirror thyroid immune responses. In validation, the model predicted progression to ophthalmopathy with approximately 70% sensitivity and 72% to 85% specificity, a median of 6.5 months before onset.

TCR beta CDR3 regions were amplified from RNA transcripts. A first-round RT-PCR of the TCR CDR3 used the HTBI primer set with the Qiagen OneStep RT-PCR kit. The libraries were constructed in a second round of multiplex PCR and then size-selected and purified. Paired-end sequencing of the libraries was performed with 100 bp reads on an Illumina HiSeq2000. In the source study's methods: SOAPnuke was used to process the raw data, throwing out any read that contained adapters or uncalled bases, had a mean Phred below 15, or lacked an exact constant-primer or identifier match. High-quality paired reads were merged using COPE v1.2.5, and each unique nucleotide sequence was defined as a clonotype. MiTCR v1.1 was used to align the clonotypes against IMGT TRBV, TRBD and TRBJ reference segments. The analysis included only V-J combinations with a frequency above 0.0001, which together covered around 99% of the repertoires. A TCS score was defined as the ratio between F50 (clonal expansion) and ExV (chaos), using BLOSUM62-based TCRdist between CDR3 peptides within each V-J. Welch's t-statistics and random forest reduced some 510 V-J features to 13, which were used in a naive Bayes classifier (R e1071). TCRdb applied fastp at Q25 and MiXCR to the public reads, then kept only in-frame beta chains. When rows share a CDR3 protein, they turn into one entry using the most common DNA and genes. V and J calls and clone size were set by TCRdb, not the authors. This sample gives roughly 740,000 distinct CDR3 sequences in total; roughly 15% of them show up just once. Around 8.1% of the sample comes from the top ten.

A patient counted as having stable Graves' hyperthyroidism if no progression to ophthalmopathy occurred over 18 months of follow-up. Hyperthyroidism patients were newly diagnosed, had a disease duration of under 2 months, and were aged 18 to 65 years. The study excluded patients with uncontrolled infections, other autoimmune diseases, pregnancy or lactation. Diagnoses were based on clinical symptoms, serum thyroxine and TRAb, thyroid ultrasound and orbital computed tomography. PBMCs were separated from over 9 ml of fresh peripheral blood using Ficoll-Paque density gradient centrifugation. Total RNA was extracted using Trizol reagent, and RNA quality was assessed on an Agilent 2100 Bioanalyzer. The CDR3 measures 15 amino acids from cysteine to phenylalanine. The DNA shown is the 45-base CDR3, in frame from base 1. The junction shows trimming of 0 bases on V and 0 bases on J, plus 12 bases between the germline ends. For CDR1 and CDR2, the germline V gene (reference sequence) lists GTSNPN and SVGIG.

This clonotype was counted many times. What this receptor recognizes is not known. No quality values exist for individual bases; no much larger clone is one base distant. Sequenced input: blood. The sequence derives from a man younger than 35 with Graves' hyperthyroidism. The sequence is built from TRBV30 and TRBJ2-7; the D segment could be TRBD1, given 5 matching bases. The DNA reads TGTGCCTGGAGTGTGATTGTGGACACCTCCTACGAGCAGTACTTC. Protein translation: CAWSVIVDTSYEQYF.